The present T cell receptor (beta chain) was sequenced within a study of a mutant IDH1 vaccine in newly diagnosed glioma. Profiling relied on immunoSEQ multiplex PCR, and the TCRdb table lists in-frame clones only, not all of them. The table includes about 60,000 clones, about 86% detected once. As to time point: week 35, safety follow-up. One vaccine dose held 300 ug of mutant IDH1 20-mer peptide and came with topical imiquimod. In regard to this clone: The antigen remains undetermined.

V lost 1 base, J lost 0 bases, and 6 bases lay in between. The CDR3 sequence is 15 residues long. The germline gives CDR1 SGHTA, CDR2 FQGNSA. This sequence originates from a middle-aged man with glioma. The specimen was PBMCs, collected from a glioma patient whose treatment included an IDH1 peptide vaccine. The V call is TRBV7-2, the J call TRBJ1-4; D is unclear. The DNA of the CDR3 is TGTGCCAGCAGCTTAGACAGAGCAACTAATGAAAAACTGTTTTTT. Translated: CASSLDRATNEKLFF. Full variable domain (outside the CDR3, taken from reference TRBV7-2 and TRBJ1-4): GAGVSQSPSNKVTEKGKDVELRCDPISGHTALYWYRQSLGQGLEFLIYFQGNSAPDKSGLPSDRFSAERTGGSVSTLTIQRTQQEDSAVYLCASSLDRATNEKLFFGSGTQLSVL.